A single sample gave rise to the 30 T cell receptor beta chains below, sequenced in a study of blood T cell repertoires in COVID-19. Profiling relied on immunoSEQ multiplex PCR, and the TCRdb table lists in-frame clones only, not all of them. Of 200,000 or so clones in the sample, 70% to 90% were seen once. The sequenced sample was peripheral blood. The source of these receptors is a woman in her 70s with active or convalescent COVID-19.

This clone turned up a few times. The genes are TRBV11-2 and TRBJ2-2; 10 nucleotides line up with TRBD2. With V trimmed by 6 bases and J by 5 bases, 15 bases remained unmatched. Germline V gene lookup returns CDR1 SGHAT and CDR2 FQNNGV. CDR3 length: 18 amino acids. CDR3 coding DNA: TGTGCCAGCAGGCCTGGACTAGCGGAGATCCCCGAAACCGGGGAGCTGTTTTTT. Translation gives CASRPGLAEIPETGELFF.

The chain recombines TRBV7-9 with TRBJ2-2; the match to TRBD1 covers 8 bases. The CDR3 has 15 residues. V dropped 4 bases and J dropped 5; count of bases not matched to a gene: 6. CDR1 and CDR2 from the germline V gene are SEHNR and FQNEAQ (reference sequence). CDR3 nucleotides: TGTGCCAGCAGCTCACAGGGGGATAAGACCGGGGAGCTGTTTTTT. Amino acids: CASSSQGDKTGELFF.

This clone was seen a handful of times. The gene calls are TRBV4-1 and TRBJ1-2; 9 nucleotides agree with TRBD1. This CDR3 contains 17 residues. Trimming took 4 bases from V and 2 from J; bases not matched to a gene: 11. Germline CDR1 MGHRA, CDR2 YSYEKL. Here the CDR3 reads CASSRGPGQGPNYGYTF. As DNA, the CDR3 is TGCGCCAGCAGCCGAGGCCCAGGACAGGGGCCAAACTATGGCTACACCTTC.

The J gene is TRBJ1-5, the V gene TRBV28; 7 bases agree with TRBD1. The CDR3 sequence is 14 residues long. V was pared by 10 bases and J by 3 bases, with 9 bases of the junction left unmatched. CDR1 is MDHEN and CDR2 is SYDVKM in the germline V gene. For the CDR3, the DNA is TGTGCCACCTTTAGACAGGGAATCAATCAGCCCCAGCATTTT. This encodes CATFRQGINQPQHF.

The chain has TRBV3-1 (or the pseudogene TRBV3-2) and TRBJ2-3, with 16 bases matching TRBD2. The junction had 1 base not matched to a gene; V was cut back by 4 bases and J by 3 bases. The CDR3 has 16 amino acids. Germline-derived CDR1 and CDR2 are LGHDT and YNNKEL (reference sequence). The CDR3 coding sequence is TGTGCCAGCAGCCTGGGACTAGCGGGAGGGACAGATACGCAGTATTTT. Its protein product is CASSLGLAGGTDTQYF.

This clone was detected once. The V gene is TRBV18, the J gene TRBJ2-1; 7 bases are shared with TRBD1. V shed 2 bases and J 4 bases; nucleotides not matched to a gene: 5. CDR1 and CDR2 (germline): KGHSH, LQKENI. The CDR3 is 15 residues long. The CDR3 protein is CASSPRVTGYNEQFF. The DNA of the CDR3 is TGTGCCAGCTCACCAAGGGTGACAGGGTACAATGAGCAGTTCTTC.

The chain carries TRBV5-1 and TRBJ2-1, with TRBD2 matching 11 bases. The germline V gene encodes CDR1 SGHRS and CDR2 YFSETQ. Trimming removed 2 bases from V and 7 bases from J; junction bases left unmatched: 14. CDR3 length: 18 amino acids. The CDR3 region is CASSFKVKSLAGDNEQFF. The DNA of the CDR3 is TGCGCCAGCAGCTTCAAAGTGAAGTCACTAGCGGGAGATAATGAGCAGTTCTTC. The full variable domain, its missing parts supplied by reference TRBV5-1 and TRBJ2-1, is KAGVTQTPRYLIKTRGQQVTLSCSPISGHRSVSWYQQTPGQGLQFLFEYFSETQRNKGNFPGRFSGRQFSNSRSEMNVSTLELGDSALYLCASSFKVKSLAGDNEQFFGPGTRLTVL.

The table lists this clone with a count of one. The chain joins TRBV5-5 to TRBJ1-6; 9 bases match TRBD1. The CDR3 has 14 amino acids. CDR1 is SGHKS, CDR2 YYEKEE, per germline (reference sequence). Trimming took 4 bases from V and 7 from J; bases not matched to a gene: 3. CDR3 sequence reads: CASSQTGGNSPLHF. CDR3 DNA sequence: TGTGCCAGCAGCCAGACAGGGGGAAATTCACCCCTCCACTTT.

V and J are TRBV20-1 and TRBJ2-7, with 7 bases matching TRBD2. This CDR3 is 13 amino acids long. With 3 bases clipped from V and 1 base from J, the junction kept 3 bases outside the gene matches. From germline, CDR1 is DFQATT and CDR2 SNEGSKA (reference sequence). The CDR3 region is CSASTGGSYEQYF. CDR3 DNA: TGCAGTGCTAGTACGGGAGGATCCTACGAGCAGTACTTC.

The chain couples TRBV4-1 to TRBJ1-6, with unresolved D. The CDR3 length is 21 residues. V was trimmed by 0 bases and J by 0 bases, leaving 21 bases between them. The germline CDR1 and CDR2 sequences are MGHRA and YSYEKL. For the CDR3, the DNA is TGCGCCAGCAGCCAAGATCCCGGAGCCGGGTCCGGGAGCTCCTATAATTCACCCCTCCACTTT. The encoded protein is CASSQDPGAGSGSSYNSPLHF.

This chain connects TRBV7-2 to TRBJ2-3; 9 bases are shared with TRBD1. CDR1 is SGHTA, CDR2 FQGNSA, per germline. Unmatched junction bases numbered 2, after V lost 3 bases and J lost 1 base. CDR3 length: 15 amino acids. The CDR3 region is CASSFRQGGTDTQYF. In DNA, the CDR3 is TGTGCCAGCAGCTTCAGACAGGGGGGCACAGATACGCAGTATTTT.

The chain has TRBV6-5 and TRBJ2-3, with a possible D match to TRBD1 (6 bases). Trimming pared 7 bases from V and 0 bases from J, leaving 11 bases between. The CDR3 consists of 14 residues. Germline CDR1 MNHEY, CDR2 SVGAGI. For the CDR3, the DNA is TGTGCCAGCACAGGGGCCCCGAGCACAGATACGCAGTATTTT. Its translation is CASTGAPSTDTQYF.

This chain uses TRBV16 with TRBJ2-2; TRBD1 might be the D (6 bases). The germline V gene has CDR1 KGHSY and CDR2 FQNENV. This CDR3 is built from 15 residues. Trimming removed 4 bases from V and 3 bases from J, with 12 bases in between. The CDR3 sequence: CASSLRQGHTGELFF. CDR3 in DNA: TGTGCCAGCAGCCTTCGTCAGGGGCACACCGGGGAGCTGTTTTTT.

This chain uses TRBV19 with TRBJ2-3, with 8 bases matching TRBD2. The germline V gene has CDR1 LNHDA and CDR2 SQIVND (reference sequence). With 6 bases clipped from V and 4 bases from J, the junction kept 21 bases outside the gene matches. CDR3 length: 19 residues. CDR3 amino acids: CASRRSGGTSLFPPDTQYF. Written as DNA, the CDR3 is TGTGCCAGTAGGAGGAGTGGGGGGACTAGTCTTTTTCCGCCAGATACGCAGTATTTT.

The rearrangement joins TRBV4-1 to TRBJ1-3; D not resolved. This CDR3 spans 17 amino acids. CDR1 and CDR2 from the germline V gene are MGHRA and YSYEKL. The V end lost 1 base, the J end lost 0 bases, and 13 bases lay between the germline ends. The CDR3 DNA is TGCGCCAGCAGCCAAGGCACCTGGGCACCCTCTGGAAACACCATATATTTT. This translates into CASSQGTWAPSGNTIYF.

This chain links TRBV27 with TRBJ1-1; D possibly corresponds to TRBD1 (6 bases). The germline V and J ends were trimmed by 6 bases and 5 bases, with 16 bases remaining between them. Germline CDR1 reads MNHEY; CDR2 reads SMNVEV (reference sequence). The CDR3 runs to 14 residues. CDR3 amino acids: CASRTNTGNTEAFF. CDR3 DNA sequence: TGTGCCAGCAGAACTAACACAGGGAATACTGAAGCTTTCTTT.

A note on this clone: This specimen includes other DNA sequences encoding the same CDR3. The rearrangement uses TRBV7-9 and TRBJ2-2; 8 bases are shared with TRBD2. The CDR3 loop spans 17 amino acids. Germline-derived CDR1 and CDR2 are SEHNR and FQNEAQ (reference sequence). The J segment lost 3 bases and the V segment lost 5 bases, leaving 11 bases of the junction unmatched. The CDR3 reads CASSRGLAGVYTGELFF. In DNA, the CDR3 is TGTGCCAGCAGCCGAGGACTAGCAGGAGTGTACACCGGGGAGCTGTTTTTT. The variable domain in full, completed from reference TRBV7-9 and TRBJ2-2, reads DTGVSQNPRHKITKRGQNVTFRCDPISEHNRLYWYRQTLGQGPEFLTYFQNEAQLEKSRLLSDRFSAERPKGSFSTLEIQRTEQGDSAMYLCASSRGLAGVYTGELFFGEGSRLTVL.

The chain is built from TRBV5-1 and TRBJ1-2; a possible D gene is TRBD1 (5 bases). In germline, CDR1 is SGHRS, CDR2 YFSETQ. The V end was cut by 2 bases, the J end by 4 bases, with 18 bases between. The CDR3 totals 16 residues. The CDR3 is CASSFSPGGEFYGYTF. The CDR3 bases are TGCGCCAGCAGCTTTTCTCCCGGGGGGGAGTTCTATGGCTACACCTTC.

V is TRBV9 and J is TRBJ1-3; D not certain. CDR1 is SGDLS, CDR2 YYNGEE, per germline. CDR3 length equals 13 residues. The ends were cut back, 4 bases at V and 2 bases at J, with 7 bases in the middle. Here the CDR3 reads CASSFRAGNTIYF. CDR3 bases: TGTGCCAGCAGCTTCCGCGCTGGAAACACCATATATTTT.

The rearrangement joins TRBV19 to TRBJ2-2, with D possibly TRBD1 on 6 matching bases. V lost 7 bases and J lost 0, with 15 bases in between. Germline V gives CDR1 LNHDA, CDR2 SQIVND (reference sequence). The CDR3 is made up of 16 amino acids. The CDR3 DNA follows: TGTGCCAGTACCCCTACCAGGGGCCCGAACACCGGGGAGCTGTTTTTT. Residues: CASTPTRGPNTGELFF.

The chain employs TRBV6-6 and TRBJ2-7; D is unclear. V lost 0 bases to trimming and J lost 3 bases, with 9 bases between them. This CDR3 has 14 amino acids. CDR1 is MNHNY and CDR2 is SVGAGI in the germline V gene (reference sequence). CDR3 bases: TGTGCCAGCAGTTACTCAACCAGGCACTACGAGCAGTACTTC. Its protein product is CASSYSTRHYEQYF.

In nucleotides, the CDR3 is TGTGCCAGCGGCCCCCTCCTCCCCTCTGGGGCCAACGTCCTGACTTTC. It codes for CASGPLLPSGANVLTF. This sequence joins TRBV27 and TRBJ2-6; D is undetermined. Per germline, CDR1 MNHEY and CDR2 SMNVEV (reference sequence). There are 16 residues in the CDR3. The ends were cut back, 8 bases at V and 0 bases at J, with 14 bases in the middle.

Only a few counts were recorded for this clone. The chain's CDR3 is CASRAPGQQNEKLFF. In DNA form, the CDR3 reads TGTGCCAGCAGGGCTCCGGGACAGCAAAATGAAAAACTGTTTTTT. The chain employs TRBV2 and TRBJ1-4; 7 bases are a match to TRBD1. The germline gives CDR1 SNHLY, CDR2 FYNNEI. CDR3 length: 15 residues. J gave up 5 bases and V 6 bases, and 9 bases lay outside the gene matches. Complete variable domain (other parts from reference TRBV2 and TRBJ1-4): EPEVTQTPSHQVTQMGQEVILRCVPISNHLYFYWYRQILGQKVEFLVSFYNNEISEKSEIFDDQFSVERPDGSNFTLKIRSTKLEDSAMYFCASRAPGQQNEKLFFGSGTQLSVL.

This clone was found once. V and J are TRBV5-1 and TRBJ1-1; TRBD1 aligns across 9 bases. Germline V gene sequence: CDR1 SGHRS, CDR2 YFSETQ. This CDR3 has 16 amino acids. Losses at the gene ends were 2 bases for V and 5 bases for J; bases not matched to a gene: 10. The CDR3 here is CASSFSDRGSGTEAFF. The CDR3 nucleotides read TGCGCCAGCAGCTTTTCGGACAGGGGCAGTGGAACTGAAGCTTTCTTT.

The CDR3 protein is CASSPMPRDSNTGELFF. The CDR3 nucleotides are TGTGCCAGCAGTCCTATGCCCCGGGACTCGAACACCGGGGAGCTGTTTTTT. This chain joins TRBV28 and TRBJ2-2; perhaps TRBD2 as D (6 bases). Germline assignment: CDR1 MDHEN and CDR2 SYDVKM. This CDR3 contains 17 residues. Trimming took 5 bases from V and 0 from J, leaving 16 bases between them.

The rearrangement links TRBV28 to TRBJ2-2; 8 bases are a match to TRBD1. Germline loops: CDR1 MDHEN, CDR2 SYDVKM. The V and J ends lost 10 bases and 6 bases, in that order; junction bases with no gene match: 10. The CDR3 is 14 residues long. The CDR3 sequence is CATHRTGYAGELFF. The DNA of the CDR3 is TGTGCCACCCACCGGACAGGGTATGCCGGGGAGCTGTTTTTT.

The chain carries TRBV11-2 and TRBJ1-3, with D possibly being TRBD1 (5 bases). There are 17 residues in the CDR3. V lost 0 bases and J 0 bases, leaving 12 bases between the germline ends. Germline V lookup: CDR1 SGHAT, CDR2 FQNNGV. This CDR3 reads CASSLDSGHLSGNTIYF. CDR3 nucleotides: TGTGCCAGCAGCTTAGATTCAGGGCACCTCTCTGGAAACACCATATATTTT.

J is TRBJ2-1 and V is TRBV7-9; possibly TRBD2 for D (6 bases). Germline-derived CDR1 and CDR2 are SEHNR and FQNEAQ (reference sequence). With 0 bases removed from V and 7 bases from J, the gap between germline ends came to 7 bases. The CDR3 sequence is 13 residues long. The CDR3 region has the DNA TGTGCCAGCAGCTTAGCGGGGGGAAATGAGCAGTTCTTC. Its protein is CASSLAGGNEQFF.

V and J are TRBV15 and TRBJ2-5; D is possibly TRBD2 (5 bases). Germline CDR1 and CDR2: LNHNV and YYDKDF (reference sequence). The CDR3 has 19 amino acids. V shed 1 base and J shed 10 bases, with 31 bases lying between them. The CDR3 loop is CATSRVPGRGYSPPDGQYF. The DNA for the CDR3 is TGTGCCACCAGCAGAGTTCCAGGACGGGGATATTCCCCCCCTGATGGCCAGTACTTC.

V is TRBV19 and J is TRBJ2-1; 12 bases map to TRBD2. This CDR3 contains 15 residues. V lost 3 bases, J lost 15 bases, and 12 bases stayed unmatched. Germline values: CDR1 LNHDA, CDR2 SQIVND (reference sequence). The CDR3 here is CASSIGGLAGISWFF. Here the CDR3 DNA reads TGTGCCAGTAGTATCGGGGGACTAGCGGGTATTAGTTGGTTCTTC.